The 23 T cell receptor beta chains listed next were all sequenced from one sample in a study of blood T cells in healthy people across ages. It was with a sample-barcoded 5' primer and a J-beta primer mix that a second PCR of roughly 6 to 12 cycles was run. TCRdb fed the 5' RACE reads into MiXCR, producing one record per CDR3 protein. The sample includes 1 million or so distinct CDR3 sequences, about 25% of them seen just once. Separately, the same data were catalogued under a study of T cells of mothers and their children.

The sample was blood. These receptors all come from a girl aged 2-15 years in good health.

V is TRBV10-3 and J is TRBJ2-3, with D perhaps matching TRBD2 (5 bases). The V end was cut by 7 bases, the J end by 1 base, with 15 bases between. CDR3 length: 15 residues. Germline V lookup: CDR1 ENHRY, CDR2 SYGVKD. CDR3 loop: CAINGGSVGTDTQYF. The CDR3 DNA reads as TGTGCCATCAACGGCGGGTCGGTGGGCACAGATACGCAGTATTTT.

This clonotype was observed a handful of times. This chain links TRBV27 with TRBJ1-6; D unresolved. V dropped 4 bases and J dropped 10 bases, with 8 bases sitting between them. The CDR3 is 12 amino acids. Per the germline V gene, CDR1 is MNHEY and CDR2 is SMNVEV (reference sequence). The CDR3 nucleotides are TGTGCCAGCAGTTACACCAAATCACCCCTCCACTTT. This sequence encodes CASSYTKSPLHF.

This clonotype was recorded only once. V and J are TRBV29-1 and TRBJ2-7; D is ambiguous. Judging by the DNA end, TRBJ2-5 fits better; the J call may be wrong. Germline CDR1 reads SQVTM; CDR2 reads ANQGSEA. The CDR3 has 10 residues. The CDR3 coding sequence is TGCAGAACGGAACAAGAGACCCAGTACTTC. This gives the protein CRTEQETQYF.

The V and J genes are TRBV5-6 and TRBJ2-5; the D call may be TRBD1 or TRBD2 (5 bases each). CDR1 is SGHDT and CDR2 is YYEEEE in the germline V gene. The V end lost 1 base, the J end lost 4 bases, and 17 bases lay between the germline ends. The CDR3 runs 16 residues. The CDR3: CASSLYGGVRRETQYF. In nucleotides, the CDR3 is TGTGCCAGCAGCTTGTATGGGGGAGTGAGGAGAGAGACCCAGTACTTC. Combining the CDR3 with reference TRBV5-6 and TRBJ2-5 gives the whole variable domain DAGVTQSPTHLIKTRGQQVTLRCSPKSGHDTVSWYQQALGQGPQFIFQYYEEEERQRGNFPDRFSGHQFPNYSSELNVNALLLGDSALYLCASSLYGGVRRETQYFGPGTRLLVL.

This clonotype has just a few counts. V gene TRBV7-2 combines with J gene TRBJ1-2, with a possible D match to TRBD1 (5 bases). Germline V gene sequence: CDR1 SGHTA, CDR2 FQGNSA. The CDR3 spans 16 residues. Trimming cost V 5 bases and J 9 bases, with 25 bases left between them. The CDR3 region has the DNA TGTGCCAGCAGCCCAGATATAGACAGCCCTCCGGGAAGCTACACCTTC. Protein product: CASSPDIDSPPGSYTF.

This clonotype occurred a few times. This sequence joins TRBV28 and TRBJ2-5, with D tentatively TRBD2 (6 bases). The closer fit of TRBJ2-7 to the DNA end suggests the J call may be wrong. Germline CDR1 is MDHEN and CDR2 is SYDVKM. This CDR3 comprises 17 residues. This CDR3 is CASRPPGSISGTYEQYF. The CDR3 DNA sequence: TGTGCCAGCAGGCCCCCTGGATCCATTAGCGGAACCTACGAGCAGTACTTC.

This clonotype appeared a few times. J is TRBJ2-1 and V is TRBV11-2; D gene ambiguous. Germline V gene data show CDR1 as SGHAT and CDR2 as FQNNGV. V lost 5 bases and J lost 5, with 10 bases in between. The CDR3 has 13 residues. As DNA, the CDR3 is TGTGCCAGCAGCCCCCTCCCCGACAATGAGCAGTTCTTC. Translating gives CASSPLPDNEQFF.

This clonotype was seen at least ten times. The genes are TRBV14 and TRBJ2-1; tentatively, D is TRBD2 (5 bases). Germline CDR1 is SGHDN and CDR2 is FVKESK. The CDR3 is 16 amino acids. Trimming pared 4 bases from V and 9 bases from J, leaving 22 bases between. CDR3 nucleotide sequence: TGTGCCAGCAGCCCTGTACCCGGACTTGCCTATGTTGAGCAGTTCTTC. Its translation is CASSPVPGLAYVEQFF.

The chain couples TRBV29-1 to TRBJ2-7; tentative D call: TRBD2 (6 bases). Germline V CDR1 and CDR2: SQVTM, ANQGSEA. V lost 6 bases and J lost 6, with 15 bases in between. The CDR3 is 12 residues long. The CDR3, as DNA: TGCAGCGTCGCGGGACTGTGGGGCGAGCAGTACTTC. Translated, it gives CSVAGLWGEQYF.

This clonotype was counted a few times. The V call is TRBV2, the J call TRBJ1-1; D not resolved. The V gene lost 8 bases and the J gene lost 7 bases, with 14 bases spanning the gap. The CDR3 contains 12 residues. Germline CDR1 reads SNHLY; CDR2 reads FYNNEI. CDR3: CASQYNRLEAFF. In DNA form, the CDR3 reads TGTGCCAGCCAGTACAATAGACTTGAAGCTTTCTTT.

The rearrangement links TRBV18 to TRBJ2-1, with D perhaps TRBD2 (5 bases). The V end was cut by 1 base, the J end by 5 bases, with 18 bases between. Looked up from germline, CDR1 is KGHSH and CDR2 is LQKENI. The CDR3 is 17 residues long. CDR3 coding DNA: TGTGCCAGCTCACCACTGCCAACGGCCTCGAGGGACAATGAGCAGTTCTTC. This encodes CASSPLPTASRDNEQFF.

This clonotype was seen more than once but under ten times. The V call is TRBV5-1, the J call TRBJ1-4; D ambiguous. V lost 4 bases and J lost 5, with 12 bases in between. The germline CDR1 and CDR2 sequences are SGHRS and YFSETQ. The CDR3 totals 14 residues. The CDR3 is CASSNGLWNEKLFF. The CDR3 DNA reads TGCGCCAGCAGCAACGGTCTTTGGAATGAAAAACTGTTTTTT.

This clonotype was seen a few times. V and J are TRBV6-5 and TRBJ2-2; D perhaps matches TRBD1 (7 bases). The CDR3 is made up of 13 amino acids. V shed 7 bases and J shed 7 bases, with 13 bases lying between them. Germline V gene sequence: CDR1 MNHEY, CDR2 SVGAGI. CDR3 in DNA: TGTGCCAGCAAGACAGGGACTCTCGGGGAGCTGTTTTTT. Protein: CASKTGTLGELFF.

This clonotype was seen only a few times. V and J are TRBV29-1 and TRBJ2-5; D tentatively reads TRBD1 or TRBD2 (5 bases each). Deletions cut 8 bases from V and 5 bases from J, with 12 bases between. CDR3 length: 11 residues. The germline V gene has CDR1 SQVTM and CDR2 ANQGSEA. The CDR3 here is CSQIRDETQYF. CDR3 sequence (DNA): TGCAGCCAAATCAGGGACGAGACCCAGTACTTC.

The chain combines TRBV5-1 with TRBJ2-1; 10 bases are a match to TRBD1. The CDR3 contains 16 residues. Germline V gene lookup returns CDR1 SGHRS and CDR2 YFSETQ. V lost 3 bases to trimming and J lost 6 bases; unmatched junction nucleotides: 9. Here the CDR3 DNA reads TGCGCCAGCAGCTCTACCCGACAGGGGGCGGCCAATGAGCAGTTCTTC. This codes for CASSSTRQGAANEQFF.

This clonotype has at least ten counts. The chain carries TRBV7-2 and TRBJ2-1; 10 bases are shared with TRBD2. J was trimmed by 6 bases and V by 5 bases; bases with no gene match: 7. Germline V gives CDR1 SGHTA, CDR2 FQGNSA. The CDR3 extends over 15 amino acids. This CDR3 is CASSLLAGDLNEQFF. DNA of the CDR3: TGTGCCAGCAGCCTCCTAGCGGGGGACCTCAATGAGCAGTTCTTC.

The rearrangement joins TRBV4-1 to TRBJ2-7, with TRBD1 matching over 7 bases. The CDR3 is 15 residues long. With V trimmed by 5 bases and J by 1 base, 8 bases remained unmatched. CDR1 and CDR2 (germline): MGHRA, YSYEKL. The CDR3: CASSDRVGASYEQYF. In DNA, the CDR3 is TGCGCCAGCAGCGACAGGGTCGGAGCTTCCTACGAGCAGTACTTC.

The gene calls are TRBV11-2 and TRBJ1-2; no firm D call. The CDR3 has 14 amino acids. Germline lookup yields CDR1 SGHAT and CDR2 FQNNGV. Trimming took off 0 bases at V and 1 base at J, with 6 bases between the two ends. DNA for the CDR3: TGTGCCAGCAGCTTAGAGACGTTTAACTATGGCTACACCTTC. Residues: CASSLETFNYGYTF.

The chain employs TRBV29-1 and TRBJ1-1; D remains unclear. The CDR3 consists of 10 residues. The V end was cut by 7 bases, the J end by 7 bases, with 10 bases between. Looked up from germline, CDR1 is SQVTM and CDR2 is ANQGSEA. CDR3 DNA: TGCAGCGCCGAACGGGGTGAAGCTTTCTTT. It is translated as CSAERGEAFF.

The rearrangement links TRBV28 to TRBJ1-2; no clear D. CDR1 is MDHEN and CDR2 is SYDVKM in the germline V gene. This CDR3 comprises 13 residues. The V end was cut by 2 bases, the J end by 5 bases, with 9 bases between. CDR3 loop: CASSLALWYGYTF. The CDR3 DNA is TGTGCCAGCAGTTTAGCCCTCTGGTATGGCTACACCTTC.

This clonotype occurred a few times. CDR3 coding DNA: TGTGCCACCAGCAGAGATCCGCTTTCGGAGACCCAGTACTTC. It translates to CATSRDPLSETQYF. The chain has TRBV15 and TRBJ2-5; D gene ambiguous. Germline V gene sequence: CDR1 LNHNV, CDR2 YYDKDF (reference sequence). Trimming took off 0 bases at V and 5 bases at J, with 10 bases between the two ends. There are 14 residues in the CDR3.

J is TRBJ2-2 and V is TRBV14; D gene unclear. CDR1 is SGHDN and CDR2 is FVKESK in the germline V gene. The CDR3 is 16 amino acids. The germline V and J ends were trimmed by 1 base and 2 bases, with 11 bases remaining between them. CDR3 amino acids: CASSQGKGYNTGELFF. CDR3 bases: TGTGCCAGCAGCCAAGGGAAAGGTTATAACACCGGGGAGCTGTTTTTT. Using reference TRBV14 and TRBJ2-2 for the parts outside the CDR3, the full variable domain is EAGVTQFPSHSVIEKGQTVTLRCDPISGHDNLYWYRRVMGKEIKFLLHFVKESKQDESGMPNNRFLAERTGGTYSTLKVQPAELEDSGVYFCASSQGKGYNTGELFFGEGSRLTVL.

This clonotype was observed a handful of times. The chain's CDR3 is CASSLTWGAKNIQYF. The CDR3 region has the DNA TGTGCCAGCAGCTTAACCTGGGGCGCCAAAAACATTCAGTACTTC. V and J are TRBV11-2 and TRBJ2-4; perhaps TRBD1 as D (5 bases). Trimming removed 2 bases at V and 1 base at J, with 9 bases between. CDR3 size: 15 residues. Germline CDR1 reads SGHAT; CDR2 reads FQNNGV.